This T cell receptor (beta chain) was sequenced during a study of cytomegalovirus exposure and HLA in healthy donors. Whole-study context: Around 83% of roughly 430 genotyped donors fell in the Caucasian-associated ancestry cluster. Findings and limits, study-wide: Donor immune exposure was known only as CMV serostatus. Later on, an analysis showed TCR association rates differing by HLA locus, with DRB1 the most and HLA-C the fewest.

This CDR3 spans 15 amino acids. Trimming took 5 bases from V and 1 from J, leaving 14 bases between them. The germline V gene has CDR1 LNHNV and CDR2 YYDKDF (reference sequence). Primers for the PCR totalled 60 Vbeta and 13 Jbeta. Profiling relied on immunoSEQ multiplex PCR, and the TCRdb table lists in-frame clones only, not all of them. The table has 90,000 to 120,000 clones, about 84% seen once. This clone showed up just once. Its antigen is as yet unknown. This TCR derives from a man aged 25 to 40 in good health and CMV-seronegative. The sample was PBMCs. The rearrangement joins TRBV15 to TRBJ1-1; D might be TRBD1 (6 bases). This CDR3 is CATSLRGRGNTEAFF. The CDR3, as DNA: TGTGCCACCAGCCTTAGGGGGAGGGGGAACACTGAAGCTTTCTTT.